Below, 30 T cell receptor beta chains from the same sample are listed, as sequenced in a study of CD4 T cell repertoires in COVID-19. These memory T cells were uncultured and sequenced directly after ex vivo isolation. This table comes from immunoSEQ multiplex PCR, and its TCRdb copy is limited to in-frame clones, with some not included. The sample consists of fewer than 25,000 clones, approximately 93% of them appearing once. Material: circulating follicular helper CD4+ T cells (cTfh) from blood, obtained before the COVID-19 pandemic. The receptor source for this set is a human donor who had COVID-19.

The chain recombines TRBV6-1 with TRBJ2-7; TRBD1 matches 7 bases. V lost 6 bases to trimming and J lost 1 base; unmatched junction nucleotides: 9. The V gene's germline CDR1 is MNHNS and CDR2 SASEGT. The CDR3 is 15 residues long. The DNA for the CDR3 is TGTGCCAGCAGCTACGGGACAGTTTTATCCTACGAGCAGTACTTC. Its translation: CASSYGTVLSYEQYF.

The CDR3 reads CASSKSKFRTSGRGCHEQYF. In DNA form, the CDR3 reads TGTGCCAGCAGCAAATCTAAGTTTAGGACTAGCGGGAGAGGGTGCCACGAGCAGTACTTC. J is TRBJ2-7 and V is TRBV21-1; TRBD2 is the table's D call and was not checked against the DNA. TRBV21-1 is given as a pseudogene. CDR3 length equals 20 residues.

The DNA for the CDR3 is TGTGCCAGCAGCTCAGCGACTAGGAAGGGCGGGGAGCTGTTTTTT. This codes for CASSSATRKGGELFF. The rearrangement links TRBV7-2 to TRBJ2-2; D is possibly TRBD2 (6 bases). The ends were cut back, 4 bases at V and 7 bases at J, with 16 bases in the middle. Germline CDR1 and CDR2: SGHTA and FQGNSA. The CDR3 spans 15 residues.

This sequence joins TRBV7-3 and TRBJ2-3; tentative D call: TRBD2 (5 bases). Per germline, CDR1 SGHTA and CDR2 FQGTGA. CDR3 length: 14 residues. V lost 0 bases and J lost 6, with 10 bases in between. The CDR3 here is CASSLTPSSDTQYF. CDR3 bases: TGTGCCAGCAGCTTAACCCCTAGCTCGGATACGCAGTATTTT. Combining the CDR3 with reference TRBV7-3 and TRBJ2-3 gives the whole variable domain GAGVSQTPSNKVTEKGKYVELRCDPISGHTALYWYRQSLGQGPEFLIYFQGTGAADDSGLPNDRFFAVRPEGSVSTLKIQRTERGDSAVYLCASSLTPSSDTQYFGPGTRLTVL.

This sequence joins TRBV19 and TRBJ2-4; possible D gene TRBD2, 5 bases. Germline V gives CDR1 LNHDA, CDR2 SQIVND (reference sequence). CDR3 size: 14 residues. The ends were cut back, 2 bases at V and 3 bases at J, with 8 bases in the middle. CDR3 amino acids: CASSISRGKNIQYF. In DNA form, the CDR3 reads TGTGCCAGTAGTATATCCCGGGGCAAAAACATTCAGTACTTC.

The J gene is TRBJ2-1, the V gene TRBV5-4, with 8 bases lining up with TRBD2. Per germline, CDR1 SGHNT and CDR2 YYREEE (reference sequence). The CDR3 is made up of 17 amino acids. The ends lost 3 bases at V and 2 bases at J; junction bases unmatched: 10. The CDR3 bases are TGTGCCAGCAGCTCCCGCTTAGCGGGACCCACCTACAATGAGCAGTTCTTC. Translated: CASSSRLAGPTYNEQFF.

The chain joins TRBV9 to TRBJ2-7; D perhaps matches TRBD1 (5 bases). V was pared by 3 bases and J by 0 bases, with 10 bases between. The CDR3 loop spans 14 amino acids. CDR1 is SGDLS and CDR2 is YYNGEE in the germline V gene. The CDR3: CASSGQGNSYEQYF. The CDR3, as DNA: TGTGCCAGCAGCGGCCAGGGCAACTCCTACGAGCAGTACTTC. The full variable domain, its missing parts supplied by reference TRBV9 and TRBJ2-7, is DSGVTQTPKHLITATGQRVTLRCSPRSGDLSVYWYQQSLDQGLQFLIQYYNGEERAKGNILERFSAQQFPDLHSELNLSSLELGDSALYFCASSGQGNSYEQYFGPGTRLTVT.

The chain joins TRBV28 to TRBJ1-2; 7 bases fit TRBD1. The V segment lost 9 bases and the J segment 5 bases; nucleotides outside the gene matches: 9. Germline V CDR1 and CDR2: MDHEN, SYDVKM. CDR3 length equals 13 residues. The CDR3 here is CASNSGTAYGYTF. The CDR3 region has the DNA TGTGCCAGTAATTCCGGGACAGCTTATGGCTACACCTTC.

The sample holds one count of this clone. The genes are TRBV19 and TRBJ1-1; a possible D gene is TRBD1 (5 bases). There are 14 residues in the CDR3. Looked up from germline, CDR1 is LNHDA and CDR2 is SQIVND (reference sequence). The germline V and J ends were trimmed by 5 bases and 1 base, with 11 bases remaining between them. The CDR3 coding sequence is TGTGCCAGTAGTGTCCGGGGGGGGAACACTGAAGCTTTCTTT. Amino acids: CASSVRGGNTEAFF.

V is TRBV28 and J is TRBJ1-1, with a possible D match to TRBD1 (6 bases). Per germline, CDR1 MDHEN and CDR2 SYDVKM. The germline V and J ends were trimmed by 4 bases and 4 bases, with 13 bases remaining between them. The CDR3 length is 14 residues. CDR3 nucleotide sequence: TGTGCCAGCAGTTCGCCCCAGGACAGCACTGAAGCTTTCTTT. This gives the protein CASSSPQDSTEAFF.

The gene calls are TRBV2 and TRBJ2-7; tentative D call: TRBD2 (6 bases). This CDR3 is 15 amino acids long. V shed 2 bases and J shed 4 bases, with 15 bases lying between them. Germline V gene sequence: CDR1 SNHLY, CDR2 FYNNEI. CDR3 sequence (DNA): TGTGCCAGCAGTGAAAATGGAGGGAGTGGTTACGAGCAGTACTTC. Its translation is CASSENGGSGYEQYF.

This clone was counted a single time. The J gene is TRBJ1-1, the V gene TRBV13; the match to TRBD1 covers 7 bases. CDR3 length: 15 amino acids. Trimming at V came to 6 bases and at J to 1 base, leaving 8 bases not matched to a gene. Germline values: CDR1 PRHDT, CDR2 FYEKMQ (reference sequence). Written as DNA, the CDR3 is TGTGCCAGCAGGATACAGGGGCGGGGGAACACTGAAGCTTTCTTT. Translated: CASRIQGRGNTEAFF.

The chain is built from TRBV12-5 and TRBJ2-3, with D possibly matching TRBD2 (5 bases). V dropped 2 bases and J dropped 6 bases, with 9 bases sitting between them. The V gene's germline CDR1 is LGHNT and CDR2 FRNRAP. The CDR3 contains 13 residues. The CDR3 reads CASGLSPGDTQYF. The CDR3 DNA reads TGTGCTAGTGGTTTGTCCCCGGGGGATACGCAGTATTTT.

The chain carries TRBV11-3 and TRBJ2-7, with 8 bases matching TRBD2. This CDR3 comprises 13 residues. In germline, CDR1 is SGHNT, CDR2 YENEEA. Trimming removed 5 bases from V and 6 bases from J; junction bases left unmatched: 6. CDR3 coding DNA: TGTGCCAGCAGCCTCGGACTAGCTAGCGAGCAGTACTTC. It yields the protein CASSLGLASEQYF.

This clone was picked up one time. The V gene is TRBV6-6, the J gene TRBJ1-1; D is ambiguous. Germline values: CDR1 MNHNY, CDR2 SVGAGI (reference sequence). V shed 6 bases and J shed 8 bases, with 16 bases lying between them. The CDR3 consists of 13 residues. CDR3: CASRVESGREAFF. As DNA, the CDR3 is TGTGCCAGCAGAGTGGAGAGTGGGAGAGAAGCTTTCTTT.

V usage is TRBV7-2 and J usage is TRBJ2-1, with D possibly TRBD2 on 6 matching bases. CDR1 is SGHTA and CDR2 is FQGNSA in the germline V gene. The CDR3 sequence is 13 residues long. The V end lost 8 bases, the J end lost 3 bases, and 11 bases lay between the germline ends. The CDR3 nucleotides read TGTGCCAGCGGGGAGGCCTTCTACAATGAGCAGTTCTTC. This encodes CASGEAFYNEQFF.

V gene TRBV7-9 combines with J gene TRBJ2-4, with 7 positions matching TRBD2. V was pared by 6 bases and J by 6 bases, with 11 bases of the junction left unmatched. The CDR3 has 15 amino acids. Germline-derived CDR1 and CDR2 are SEHNR and FQNEAQ (reference sequence). CDR3 nucleotide sequence: TGTGCCAGCAGTTCCGGGGGAGGGTTGGGAAACATTCAGTACTTC. Translation: CASSSGGGLGNIQYF.

The V call is TRBV6-6, the J call TRBJ1-5; 11 bases fit TRBD1. The germline V gene has CDR1 MNHNY and CDR2 SVGAGI (reference sequence). This CDR3 has 14 residues. V gave up 4 bases and J gave up 6 bases; unmatched junction bases: 2. The CDR3 protein is CASSFGTGGQPQHF. The DNA for the CDR3 is TGTGCCAGCAGTTTCGGGACAGGGGGTCAGCCCCAGCATTTT.

The chain joins TRBV6-1 to TRBJ1-1, with no clear D. Trimming removed 8 bases from V and 2 bases from J, with 12 bases in between. CDR1 is MNHNS, CDR2 SASEGT, per germline. The CDR3 is 13 amino acids. The CDR3 reads CASAGTLNTEAFF. The CDR3, as DNA: TGTGCCAGCGCCGGTACGCTCAACACTGAAGCTTTCTTT.

In its sample, this clone was seen a few times. The rearrangement uses TRBV6-5 and TRBJ1-1; TRBD1 agrees at 10 bases. This CDR3 comprises 15 residues. Trimming took 5 bases from V and 4 from J; bases not matched to a gene: 7. Germline V gives CDR1 MNHEY, CDR2 SVGAGI. CDR3 coding DNA: TGTGCCAGCAGTAATCGACAGGGGGCAGGCACTGAAGCTTTCTTT. Its translation: CASSNRQGAGTEAFF.

The rearrangement joins TRBV10-1 to TRBJ2-1; 9 bases match TRBD2. V dropped 3 bases and J dropped 9; count of bases not matched to a gene: 9. The germline V gene encodes CDR1 WNHNN and CDR2 SYGVQD (reference sequence). The CDR3 runs 15 residues. The CDR3 sequence is CASSDLIAGEGEQFF. In DNA form, the CDR3 reads TGCGCCAGCAGTGATTTGATAGCGGGAGAGGGTGAGCAGTTCTTC.

The CDR3 nucleotides read TGTGCCAGCAGCGTAGCGTCAGGGCCCTACAATGAGCAGTTCTTC. This translates into CASSVASGPYNEQFF. This rearrangement joins TRBV9 to TRBJ2-1, with a possible D match to TRBD1 (5 bases). From germline, CDR1 is SGDLS and CDR2 YYNGEE. The CDR3 length is 15 residues. Trimming took 0 bases from V and 2 from J, leaving 9 bases between them.

The V and J genes are TRBV29-1 and TRBJ2-1; TRBD2 aligns across 13 bases. There are 15 residues in the CDR3. The germline CDR1 and CDR2 sequences are SQVTM and ANQGSEA. V lost 7 bases to trimming and J lost 6 bases; unmatched junction nucleotides: 9. The CDR3 loop reads CSGNIRTSGSNEQFF. Here the CDR3 DNA reads TGCAGCGGCAACATCAGGACTAGCGGGAGCAATGAGCAGTTCTTC.

The J gene is TRBJ2-7, the V gene TRBV30; weak D call: TRBD1 (5 bases). The CDR3 has 16 amino acids. Trimming pared 5 bases from V and 0 bases from J, leaving 20 bases between. CDR1 and CDR2 from the germline V gene are GTSNPN and SVGIG (reference sequence). For the CDR3, the DNA is TGTGCCTGGGGCAAAAGAAGGGGATCTAGCTCCTACGAGCAGTACTTC. Its protein is CAWGKRRGSSSYEQYF.

V gene TRBV6-1 combines with J gene TRBJ2-1; 7 bases match TRBD2. Germline lookup yields CDR1 MNHNS and CDR2 SASEGT. CDR3 length: 15 residues. V lost 5 bases to trimming and J lost 5 bases; unmatched junction nucleotides: 9. As DNA, the CDR3 is TGTGCCAGCAGTCGAAGGGCGGGGGAGGACAATGAGCAGTTCTTC. This sequence encodes CASSRRAGEDNEQFF.

The V call is TRBV5-6, the J call TRBJ2-7, with 8 bases identical to TRBD1. The CDR3 runs to 15 residues. Trimming removed 1 base from V and 4 bases from J; junction bases left unmatched: 7. Germline V gives CDR1 SGHDT, CDR2 YYEEEE. CDR3: CASSLLGQELYEQYF. The CDR3 DNA is TGTGCCAGCAGCTTGTTGGGACAGGAACTTTACGAGCAGTACTTC.

The chain carries TRBV6-5 and TRBJ2-2, with D unclear. Trimming shortened V by 0 bases and J by 3 bases, and 8 bases separated the two germline ends. The CDR3 is 15 residues long. Germline V gene sequence: CDR1 MNHEY, CDR2 SVGAGI. The CDR3 DNA reads as TGTGCCAGCAGTTACTCCCGAGGAGACACCGGGGAGCTGTTTTTT. Residues: CASSYSRGDTGELFF.

On this clone itself: Other DNA sequences in this specimen translate into the identical CDR3. The chain uses TRBV5-1 and TRBJ1-3; 7 bases map to TRBD1. The length of the CDR3 is 14 residues. The germline V gene encodes CDR1 SGHRS and CDR2 YFSETQ. The junction had 2 bases not matched to a gene; V was cut back by 1 base and J by 4 bases. CDR3 DNA: TGCGCCAGCAGCTTGACAGGGGAAGGAAACACCATATATTTT. Its protein is CASSLTGEGNTIYF.

The CDR3 region is CASSDRSRMSYNEQFF. The CDR3, as DNA: TGTGCCAGCAGTGATCGGAGCCGAATGTCCTACAATGAGCAGTTCTTC. This chain joins TRBV6-1 and TRBJ2-1; D gene ambiguous. The ends were cut back, 3 bases at V and 1 base at J, with 13 bases in the middle. The CDR3 runs 16 residues. Germline CDR1 and CDR2: MNHNS and SASEGT.

V usage is TRBV19 and J usage is TRBJ1-5; weak D call: TRBD1 (5 bases). CDR3 length: 15 residues. The V end was cut by 3 bases, the J end by 5 bases, with 14 bases between. Germline V gene lookup returns CDR1 LNHDA and CDR2 SQIVND (reference sequence). The CDR3 here is CASSMSGSKYQPQHF. In DNA, the CDR3 is TGTGCCAGTAGTATGTCAGGGTCGAAGTATCAGCCCCAGCATTTT.